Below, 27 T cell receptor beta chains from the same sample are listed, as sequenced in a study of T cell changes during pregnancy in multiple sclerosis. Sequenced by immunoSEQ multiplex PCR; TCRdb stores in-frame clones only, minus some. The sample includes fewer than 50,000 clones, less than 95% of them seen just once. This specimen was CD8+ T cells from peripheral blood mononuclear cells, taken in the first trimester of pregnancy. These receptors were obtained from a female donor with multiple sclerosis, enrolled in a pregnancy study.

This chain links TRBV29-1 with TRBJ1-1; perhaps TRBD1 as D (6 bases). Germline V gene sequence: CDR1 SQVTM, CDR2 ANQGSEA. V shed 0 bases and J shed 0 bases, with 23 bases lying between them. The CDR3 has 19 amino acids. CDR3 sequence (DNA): TGCAGCGTTGAAGATCGAGAAGGGGGGGGTTTGGGCATGAACACTGAAGCTTTCTTT. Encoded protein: CSVEDREGGGLGMNTEAFF.

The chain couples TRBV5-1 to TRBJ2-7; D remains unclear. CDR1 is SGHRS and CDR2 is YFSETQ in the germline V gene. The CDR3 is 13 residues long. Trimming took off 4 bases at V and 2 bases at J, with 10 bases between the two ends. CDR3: CASSPSNPYEQYF. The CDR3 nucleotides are TGCGCCAGCAGCCCGAGTAACCCCTACGAGCAGTACTTC.

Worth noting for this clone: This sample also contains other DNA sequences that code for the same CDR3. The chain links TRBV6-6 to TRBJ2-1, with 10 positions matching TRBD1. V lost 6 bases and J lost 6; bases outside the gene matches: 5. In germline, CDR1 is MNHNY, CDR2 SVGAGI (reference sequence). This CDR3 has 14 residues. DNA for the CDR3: TGTGCCAGCAGCCGACAGGGGGCGTTCAATGAGCAGTTCTTC. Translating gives CASSRQGAFNEQFF.

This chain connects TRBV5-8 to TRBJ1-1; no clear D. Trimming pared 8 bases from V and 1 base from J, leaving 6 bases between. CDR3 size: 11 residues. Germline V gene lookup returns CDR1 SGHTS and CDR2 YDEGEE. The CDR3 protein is CASRENTEAFF. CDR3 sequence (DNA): TGTGCCAGTAGAGAGAACACTGAAGCTTTCTTT.

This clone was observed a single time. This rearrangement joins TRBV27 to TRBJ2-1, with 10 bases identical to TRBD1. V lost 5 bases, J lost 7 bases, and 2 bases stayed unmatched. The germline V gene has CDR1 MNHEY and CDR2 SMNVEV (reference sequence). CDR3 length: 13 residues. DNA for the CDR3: TGTGCCAGCAGTCTGGGACAGGGGAATGAGCAGTTCTTC. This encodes CASSLGQGNEQFF.

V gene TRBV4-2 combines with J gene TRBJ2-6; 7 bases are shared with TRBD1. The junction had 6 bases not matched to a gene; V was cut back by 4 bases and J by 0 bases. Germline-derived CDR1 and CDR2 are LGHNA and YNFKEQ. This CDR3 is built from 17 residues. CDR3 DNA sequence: TGTGCCAGCAGCCCGGGACAGTATAGCTCTGGGGCCAACGTCCTGACTTTC. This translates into CASSPGQYSSGANVLTF.

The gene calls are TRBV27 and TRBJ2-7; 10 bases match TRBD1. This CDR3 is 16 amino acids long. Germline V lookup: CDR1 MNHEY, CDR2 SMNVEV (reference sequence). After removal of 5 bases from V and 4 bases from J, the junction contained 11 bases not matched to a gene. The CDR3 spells CASSASPGQGWYEQYF. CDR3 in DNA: TGTGCCAGCAGTGCCAGCCCGGGACAGGGGTGGTACGAGCAGTACTTC.

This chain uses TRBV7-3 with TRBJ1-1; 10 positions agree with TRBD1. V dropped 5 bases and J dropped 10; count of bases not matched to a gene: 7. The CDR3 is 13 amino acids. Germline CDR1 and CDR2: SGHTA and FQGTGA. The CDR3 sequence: CASSTRQGARAFF. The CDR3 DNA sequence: TGTGCCAGCAGCACCCGACAGGGGGCTAGAGCTTTCTTT.

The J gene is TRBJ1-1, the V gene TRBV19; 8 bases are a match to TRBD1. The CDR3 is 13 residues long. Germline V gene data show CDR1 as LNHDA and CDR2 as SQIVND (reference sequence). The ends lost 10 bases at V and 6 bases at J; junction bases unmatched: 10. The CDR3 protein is CATSPDRGPEAFF. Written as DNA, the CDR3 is TGTGCCACCAGCCCAGACAGGGGCCCTGAAGCTTTCTTT.

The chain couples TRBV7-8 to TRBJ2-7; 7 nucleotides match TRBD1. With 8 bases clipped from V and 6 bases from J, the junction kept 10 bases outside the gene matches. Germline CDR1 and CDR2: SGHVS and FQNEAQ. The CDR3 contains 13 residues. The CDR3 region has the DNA TGTGCCAGCTGGGGAGAGGGGGCGGCCGAGCAGTACTTC. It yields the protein CASWGEGAAEQYF.

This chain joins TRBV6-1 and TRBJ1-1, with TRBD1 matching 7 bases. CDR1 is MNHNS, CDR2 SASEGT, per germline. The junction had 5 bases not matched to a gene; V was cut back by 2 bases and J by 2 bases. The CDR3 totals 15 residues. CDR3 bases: TGTGCCAGCAGTGAACGCGGACAGGTCAACACTGAAGCTTTCTTT. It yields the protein CASSERGQVNTEAFF.

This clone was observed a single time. Here the CDR3 DNA reads TGTGCCAGCAGCTTACGAGAGGGGGCCACGTACAATGAGCAGTTCTTC. Its protein is CASSLREGATYNEQFF. This chain links TRBV7-6 with TRBJ2-1; TRBD1 matches 7 bases. Trimming took 2 bases from V and 4 from J; bases not matched to a gene: 8. This CDR3 has 16 residues. Germline V lookup: CDR1 SGHVS, CDR2 FNYEAQ. Drawing the rest from reference TRBV7-6 and TRBJ2-1, the complete variable domain is GAGVSQSPRYKVTKRGQDVALRCDPISGHVSLYWYRQALGQGPEFLTYFNYEAQQDKSGLPNDRFSAERPEGSISTLTIQRTEQRDSAMYRCASSLREGATYNEQFFGPGTRLTVL.

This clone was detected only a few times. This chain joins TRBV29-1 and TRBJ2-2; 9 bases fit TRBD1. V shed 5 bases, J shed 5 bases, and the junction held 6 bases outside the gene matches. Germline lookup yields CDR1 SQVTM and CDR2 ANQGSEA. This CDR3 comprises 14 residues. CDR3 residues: CSVSRTGATGELFF. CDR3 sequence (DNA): TGCAGCGTTTCGCGGACAGGGGCAACCGGGGAGCTGTTTTTT.

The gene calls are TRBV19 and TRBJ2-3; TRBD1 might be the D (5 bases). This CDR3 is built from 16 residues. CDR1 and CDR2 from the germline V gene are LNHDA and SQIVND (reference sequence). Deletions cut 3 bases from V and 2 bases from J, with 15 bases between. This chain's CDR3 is CASSIPGLFSTDTQYF. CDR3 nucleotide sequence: TGTGCCAGTAGTATTCCAGGGCTTTTCTCCACAGATACGCAGTATTTT.

CDR3 coding DNA: TGTGCCAGCAGTTCCAGGACAGGGGGCGCGATTGAAAAACTGTTTTTT. Residues: CASSSRTGGAIEKLFF. The genes are TRBV5-8 and TRBJ1-4, with TRBD1 identical over 11 bases. With 5 bases clipped from V and 7 bases from J, the junction kept 10 bases outside the gene matches. This CDR3 is 16 amino acids long. Germline CDR1 and CDR2: SGHTS and YDEGEE.

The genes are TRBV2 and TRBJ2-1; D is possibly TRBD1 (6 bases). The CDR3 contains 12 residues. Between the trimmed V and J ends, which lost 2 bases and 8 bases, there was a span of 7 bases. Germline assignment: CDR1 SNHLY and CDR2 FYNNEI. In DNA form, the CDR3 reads TGTGCCAGCAGTGAAAGGGGGTATGAGCAGTTCTTC. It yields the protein CASSERGYEQFF.

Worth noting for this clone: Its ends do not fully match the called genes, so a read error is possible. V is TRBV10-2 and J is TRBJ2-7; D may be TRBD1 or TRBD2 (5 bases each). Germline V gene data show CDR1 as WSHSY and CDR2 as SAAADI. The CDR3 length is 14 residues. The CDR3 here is CASIEGLGAYEQYF. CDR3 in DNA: TGCGCCAGCATTGAGGGCCTAGGGGCCTACGAGCAGTACTTC.

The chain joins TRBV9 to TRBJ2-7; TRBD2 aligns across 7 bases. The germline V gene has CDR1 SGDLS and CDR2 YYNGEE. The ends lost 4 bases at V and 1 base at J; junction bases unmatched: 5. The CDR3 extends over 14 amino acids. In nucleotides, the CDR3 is TGTGCCAGCAGCTCCCCCGGGAGGTCCTACGAGCAGTACTTC. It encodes CASSSPGRSYEQYF.

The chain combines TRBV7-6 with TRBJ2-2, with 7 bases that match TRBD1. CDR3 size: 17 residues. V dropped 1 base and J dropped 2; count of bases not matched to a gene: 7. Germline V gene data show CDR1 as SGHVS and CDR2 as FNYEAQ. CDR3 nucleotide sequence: TGTGCCAGCAGCTTAGGCTTGTGGACAGGCAACACCGGGGAGCTGTTTTTT. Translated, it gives CASSLGLWTGNTGELFF.

Here the CDR3 DNA reads TGTGCCAGCACAAATCCCGTCCGGGAAAGAGAAAAACTGTTTTTT. Translating gives CASTNPVREREKLFF. The chain combines TRBV7-9 with TRBJ1-4; D is uncertain. The CDR3 covers 15 residues. Germline CDR1 is SEHNR and CDR2 is FQNEAQ (reference sequence). The V gene lost 7 bases and the J gene lost 8 bases, with 20 bases spanning the gap.

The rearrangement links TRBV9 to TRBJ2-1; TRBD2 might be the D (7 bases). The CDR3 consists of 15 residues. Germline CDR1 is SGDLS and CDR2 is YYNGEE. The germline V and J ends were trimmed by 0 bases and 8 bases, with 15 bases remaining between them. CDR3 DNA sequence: TGTGCCAGCAGCGTAGAGGGGGGGCGAGGAGATGAGCAGTTCTTC. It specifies CASSVEGGRGDEQFF.

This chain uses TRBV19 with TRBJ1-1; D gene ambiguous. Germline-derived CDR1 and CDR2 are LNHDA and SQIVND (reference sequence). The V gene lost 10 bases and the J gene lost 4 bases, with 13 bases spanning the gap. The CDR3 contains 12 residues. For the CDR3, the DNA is TGTGCCACTTCCCAGGCAGTCACTGAAGCTTTCTTT. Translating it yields CATSQAVTEAFF. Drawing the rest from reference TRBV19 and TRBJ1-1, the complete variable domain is DGGITQSPKYLFRKEGQNVTLSCEQNLNHDAMYWYRQDPGQGLRLIYYSQIVNDFQKGDIAEGYSVSREKKESFPLTVTSAQKNPTAFYLCATSQAVTEAFFGQGTRLTVV.

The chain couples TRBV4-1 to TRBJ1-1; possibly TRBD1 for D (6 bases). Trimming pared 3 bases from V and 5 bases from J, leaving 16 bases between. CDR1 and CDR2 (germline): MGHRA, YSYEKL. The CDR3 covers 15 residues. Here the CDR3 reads CASSHPDRLGTEAFF. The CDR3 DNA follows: TGCGCCAGCAGCCACCCTGACAGGTTGGGGACTGAAGCTTTCTTT.

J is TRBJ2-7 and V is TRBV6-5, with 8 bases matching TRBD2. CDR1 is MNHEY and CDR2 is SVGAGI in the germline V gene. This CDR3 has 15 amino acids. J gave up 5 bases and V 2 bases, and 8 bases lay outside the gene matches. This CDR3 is CASSYARGVDNEQYF. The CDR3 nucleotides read TGTGCCAGCAGTTACGCGCGGGGGGTTGATAACGAGCAGTACTTC.

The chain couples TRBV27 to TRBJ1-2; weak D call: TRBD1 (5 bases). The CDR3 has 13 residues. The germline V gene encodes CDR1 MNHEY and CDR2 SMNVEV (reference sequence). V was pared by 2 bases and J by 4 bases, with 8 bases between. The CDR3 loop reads CASSLRQFYGYTF. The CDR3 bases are TGTGCCAGCAGTTTACGACAGTTCTATGGCTACACCTTC.

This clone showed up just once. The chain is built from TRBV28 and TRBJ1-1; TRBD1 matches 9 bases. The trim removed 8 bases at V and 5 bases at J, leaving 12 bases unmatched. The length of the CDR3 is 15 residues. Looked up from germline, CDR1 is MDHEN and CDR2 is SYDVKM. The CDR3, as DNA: TGTGCCAGCCTCCTACTCGGACAGGGGTTGACTGAAGCTTTCTTT. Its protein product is CASLLLGQGLTEAFF.

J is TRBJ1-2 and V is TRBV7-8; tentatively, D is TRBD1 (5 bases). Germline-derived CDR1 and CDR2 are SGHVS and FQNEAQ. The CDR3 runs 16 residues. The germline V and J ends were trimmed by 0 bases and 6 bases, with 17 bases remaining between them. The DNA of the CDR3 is TGTGCCAGCAGCTTAGCGGCCTGGGGCGCGGTGAATGGCTACACCTTC. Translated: CASSLAAWGAVNGYTF. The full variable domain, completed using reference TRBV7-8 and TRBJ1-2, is GAGVSQSPRYKVAKRGQDVALRCDPISGHVSLFWYQQALGQGPEFLTYFQNEAQLDKSGLPSDRFFAERPEGSVSTLKIQRTQQEDSAVYLCASSLAAWGAVNGYTFGSGTRLTVV.